In this sample, the clone carrying this T cell receptor (beta chain) turned up a few times. Its antigen remains unknown. This sample was taken from a study of brain metastases from non-small cell lung cancer. Profiling relied on immunoSEQ multiplex PCR, and the TCRdb table lists in-frame clones only, not all of them. This table has about 15,000 clones, around 81% appearing once. This CDR3 has 15 residues. Deletions cut 0 bases from V and 3 bases from J, with 8 bases between. CDR1 and CDR2 from the germline V gene are LGHNA and YNFKEQ. General study results and limits: Brain metastases shared most TCR repertoire with primaries, with sparse T cells. In 55% to 70% of brain metastases, T-cell clones were expanded compared with matched primary tumors.

V and J are TRBV4-2 and TRBJ1-4; D remains ambiguous. What was sequenced was primary lung tumor tissue. The TCR originated in a donor over 35 with non-small cell lung cancer. For the CDR3, the DNA is TGTGCCAGCAGCCAAGAATTCCACCCTAATGAAAAACTGTTTTTT. This gives the protein CASSQEFHPNEKLFF.